This is a list of T cell receptor beta chains from one sample in a study of persistence of HIV-infected CD4 T cells. These TCRs are of unknown antigen specificity. Sequencing was performed with immunoSEQ multiplex PCR; in TCRdb, only in-frame clones are kept and a portion is missing. The sample carries over 15,000 clones, 60% to 80% recorded once. The sample was CD4+ T cells sorted from PBMCs after approximately 18-hour stimulation, taken from a patient who received antiretroviral therapy. The origin of the receptors is an adult woman with HIV who was CMV-seropositive. CDR3s include the opening cysteine and the closing phenylalanine or tryptophan. The D gene is left open where the match is weak. Size is stated for part of the rows, as once, few or many counts, or as a class when the clone is expanded.

J gene	V gene	clone size	D gene	CDR3 DNA	CDR3 protein
TRBJ2-6	TRBV7-8	few	NA	TGTGCCAGCAGCCATGAGGTCTCTGGGGCCAACGTCCTGACTTTC	CASSHEVSGANVLTF
TRBJ2-7	TRBV2	NA	NA	TGTGCCAGCAGTCCGGTGGGGTTCTACGAGCAGTACTTC	CASSPVGFYEQYF
TRBJ2-2	TRBV29-1	few	NA	TGCAGCGCAGGGCTGCACACCGGGGAGCTGTTTTTT	CSAGLHTGELFF
TRBJ1-1	TRBV30	few	NA	TGTGCCTGGAGTGCCGACAGGAACACTGAAGCTTTCTTT	CAWSADRNTEAFF
TRBJ1-1	TRBV6-5	NA	NA	TGTGCCAGCATGGGGGGGCGCGGAACTGAAGCTTTCTTT	CASMGGRGTEAFF
TRBJ1-3	TRBV25-1	NA	NA	TGTGCCAGCAGTGAATTGTTGGGTAACTCTGGAAACACCATATATTTT	CASSELLGNSGNTIYF
TRBJ1-4	TRBV6-5	once	NA	TGTGCCAGCAGCTTCAGTCCAACTAATGAAAAACTGTTTTTT	CASSFSPTNEKLFF
TRBJ2-6	TRBV30	NA	NA	TGTGCCTGGAGTCCTACCGTGGGGATTATCTCTGGGGCCAACGTCCTGACTTTC	CAWSPTVGIISGANVLTF
TRBJ1-2	TRBV15	NA	NA	TGTGCCACCAGCAGGGACATAGGGTCGGTCTATGGCTACACCTTC	CATSRDIGSVYGYTF
TRBJ1-4	TRBV19	NA	TRBD1	TGTGCCAGTAGTATTACAGGGGACGCGGCTGAAAAACTGTTTTTT	CASSITGDAAEKLFF
TRBJ1-2	TRBV5-4	NA	NA	TGTGCCAGCAGCTCCAACCGTCGGGACCGAGCTAACTATGGCTACACCTTC	CASSSNRRDRANYGYTF
TRBJ2-5	TRBV6-5	NA	NA	TGTGCCAGCAGTCCCGGGCTAGCTGGCGAGACCCAGTACTTC	CASSPGLAGETQYF
TRBJ2-3	TRBV13	NA	NA	TGTGCCAGCAGCACCACAGATACGCAGTATTTT	CASSTTDTQYF
TRBJ2-2	TRBV11-3	NA	TRBD1	TGTGCCAGCAGCTTAAGACAGGGGTATACCGGGGAGCTGTTTTTT	CASSLRQGYTGELFF
TRBJ1-1	TRBV6-6	NA	TRBD1	TGTGCCAGCAGTTTCTTTACAGGGGGGAGCCCTGAAGCTTTCTTT	CASSFFTGGSPEAFF
TRBJ2-2	TRBV5-1	NA	NA	TGCGCCAGCAGCTTCATAAACACCGGGGAGCTGTTTTTT	CASSFINTGELFF
TRBJ1-4	TRBV4-1	few	NA	TGCGCCAGCAGCCAAGAGGGAGTTGGAAAACTGTTTTTT	CASSQEGVGKLFF
TRBJ1-4	TRBV19	NA	TRBD1	TGTGCCAGTAGTATGGAGACAGGGGGAGTTGAAAAACTGTTTTTT	CASSMETGGVEKLFF
TRBJ2-1	TRBV14	NA	TRBD2	TGTGCCAGCAGCCAACAGTATAGCGGGGCCCTTTACAATGAGCAGTTCTTC	CASSQQYSGALYNEQFF
TRBJ2-5	TRBV19	NA	NA	TGTGCCAGTAGTATCGGAGAAGAGACCCAGTACTTC	CASSIGEETQYF
TRBJ1-2	TRBV2	few	TRBD1	TGTGCCAGCACCCTAACAGGGGGGGGTTATGGCTACACCTTC	CASTLTGGGYGYTF
TRBJ2-3	TRBV9	NA	TRBD1	TGTGCCAGCAGCCCAAAACTCGGACAGGGCGCAGATACGCAGTATTTT	CASSPKLGQGADTQYF
TRBJ2-5	TRBV5-8	few	TRBD2	TGTGCCAGCAGCTTGGAGATCGGGCGGGGGGCCGGAGAGACCCAGTACTTC	CASSLEIGRGAGETQYF
TRBJ2-2	TRBV5-1	NA	TRBD1	TGCGCCAGCACTCTCCGTAACAGGGGATACACCGGGGAGCTGTTTTTT	CASTLRNRGYTGELFF
TRBJ1-4	TRBV5-1	NA	NA	TGCGCCAGCAGCCACGACAGAGGAACTAATGAAAAACTGTTTTTT	CASSHDRGTNEKLFF
TRBJ1-5	TRBV6-5	few	TRBD1	TGTGCCAGCAGACCGGACAGGAATCAGCCCCAGCATTTT	CASRPDRNQPQHF
TRBJ1-1	TRBV30	few	NA	TGTGCCTGGGCCGGACAGCTAATGAACACTGAAGCTTTCTTT	CAWAGQLMNTEAFF
TRBJ2-3	TRBV19	few	NA	TGTGCCAGTACTTTAGGGGATACGCAGTATTTT	CASTLGDTQYF
TRBJ1-1	TRBV10-3	NA	NA	TGTGCCATCGGAAGTCCGAAAAACACTGAAGCTTTCTTT	CAIGSPKNTEAFF
TRBJ1-3	TRBV2	NA	TRBD1	TGTGCCAGCTGCCCGACAGGGTCGGGAAACACCATATATTTT	CASCPTGSGNTIYF
TRBJ1-2	TRBV6-5	NA	TRBD1	TGTGCCAGCAGGGACAGGAACTATGGCTACACCTTC	CASRDRNYGYTF
TRBJ1-1	TRBV27	NA	NA	TGTGCCAGCAGTTTAGCCCGTCGCACTGAAGCTTTCTTT	CASSLARRTEAFF
TRBJ1-6	TRBV2	NA	NA	TGTGCCAGCAGCCTGGACAGCTATAATTCACCCCTCCACTTT	CASSLDSYNSPLHF
TRBJ1-6	TRBV10-2	NA	TRBD1	TGCGCCAGCCACACCCACCGGGACAGGGATAATTCACCCCTCCACTTT	CASHTHRDRDNSPLHF
TRBJ1-2	TRBV12-3/TRBV12-4	NA	TRBD1	TGTGCCAGCAGCCAACAGGGGTCTGGCTACACCTTC	CASSQQGSGYTF
TRBJ1-3	TRBV2	NA	NA	TGTGCCAGCAGTGATTCGGGGGGAAACACCATATATTTT	CASSDSGGNTIYF
TRBJ2-5	TRBV7-2	few	TRBD2	TGTGCCAGCGGCCCACTAGCGGGGGGGCGTGAGACCCAGTACTTC	CASGPLAGGRETQYF